This T cell receptor beta chain was documented in a study of cytomegalovirus exposure and HLA in healthy donors. Primers: 60 Vbeta forward and 13 Jbeta reverse. Method: immunoSEQ multiplex PCR; TCRdb's copy keeps in-frame clones and lacks some. The data contain over 150,000 clones, roughly four fifths of them singletons. This CDR3 is 14 amino acids long. Germline-derived CDR1 and CDR2 are SEHNR and FQNEAQ (reference sequence). The ends lost 5 bases at V and 7 bases at J; junction bases unmatched: 7. Study findings and constraints: Among TCR sequences, most were rare, though some public TCRs appeared in many donors. The number of N-insertions in an Asian-associated ancestry cluster was reportedly below the 666-donor mean in a later analysis.

A remark on this clone: Its antigen is still unknown.

Healthy bone marrow donors supplied every sample. V and J are TRBV7-9 and TRBJ1-4, with 7 bases matching TRBD1. This TCR came from a man younger than 35 in good health and CMV-seronegative. Sequencing was performed on PBMCs. The CDR3 loop is CASSAGTAGEKLFF. The CDR3 nucleotides read TGTGCCAGCAGCGCCGGGACAGCGGGTGAAAAACTGTTTTTT.